The source of this TCR beta chain is a study of brain metastases from non-small cell lung cancer (dated by TCRdb to the late 2010s). About the study as a whole: The study profiled the immune microenvironment of paired resected primary tumors and brain metastases taken from patients with non-small-cell lung cancer.

Library creation used the immunoSEQ multiplex PCR assay. Alongside a 770-gene immune expression panel, the team sequenced the T-cell receptor beta chain repertoire. TCRdb re-hosts the immuneACCESS table, in-frame sequences only. Its copies lack some clones; in the studies checked, an unresolved V gene accounts for under half of them, and the cause for the rest is not known. The sample profile shows roughly 1,800 clones; roughly nine tenths of them were found once. Around 4.5% of the sample is in the top ten clones. Concerning this clone itself: The antigen it recognizes is unknown. No clone much larger than this one lies a single base away; base qualities are absent.

The full study reports these points: T-cell infiltration was lower in brain metastases than in primary tumors (P < 0.001). Compared with the matched primary tumors, about two thirds of brain metastases appeared to show expanded T-cell clones. Paired brain metastases and primary tumors largely shared TCR repertoires, although T-cell densities in the metastases were sparse.

The cohort was made up of around 39 patients with surgically resected non-small-cell lung cancer, each of whom had both a primary tumor specimen and a brain metastasis specimen. Tumor specimens were archival formalin-fixed, paraffin-embedded tissues. V is reduced by 7 bases and J by 2 bases, leaving a spacing of 14 bases between them. Including cysteine and phenylalanine, the CDR3 has 14 amino acids. The read is trimmed to its CDR3 DNA, 42 bases read in frame from base 1. CDR1 is given as LGHNA and CDR2 as YNFKEQ, both from the germline V gene. The rearrangement combines TRBV4-2 with TRBJ1-1; the D gene remains uncertain. The sample consisted of primary lung tumor tissue. Sample cell subset or site, as interpreted from the label and publication: primary lung tumor paired with brain metastasis. The sequence came from a donor at least 40 years old with non-small cell lung cancer. The CDR3 reads CASNLGPFNTEAFF. The nucleotides read TGTGCCAGCAACCTAGGACCTTTCAACACTGAAGCTTTCTTT.